The clone carrying this T cell receptor beta chain was counted between two and nine times. These data originate in a study of shared clonotypes between healthy human individuals. Unsorted samples used tens of millions of PBMCs for genomic DNA. Sequencing was performed with immunoSEQ multiplex PCR; in TCRdb, only in-frame clones are kept and a portion is missing. The profile shows some 470,000 clones, 76% of them singletons. V dropped 1 base and J dropped 4 bases, with 10 bases sitting between them. This CDR3 is 15 amino acids long. Germline values: CDR1 SGHVS, CDR2 FQNEAQ. This chain links TRBV7-8 with TRBJ2-2; D unresolved. The source material was PBMCs. This clonotype was sampled from a woman aged 40-49 years in good health. Some clones in this sample may be carry-over from other donors' samples. The CDR3 sequence is CASSLVGSPTGELFF. CDR3 sequence (DNA): TGTGCCAGCAGCTTAGTCGGCAGCCCCACCGGGGAGCTGTTTTTT.